This T cell receptor beta chain came from a study of T-cell reconstitution after alpha-beta-depleted transplantation in children (dated by TCRdb to 2015 to 2016). About the study as a whole: Using TCR repertoire profiling, the study quantitatively followed how T-cell immune reconstitution unfolded in children after TCRalphabeta/CD19-depleted allogeneic hematopoietic cell transplantation.

In its sample, this clonotype was seen many times. No antigen is known for it. No qualities accompany the bases; no much larger clone lies one base away. What the work shows at the level of the full study, not this receptor alone: In some patients, the high TCRbeta diversity seen at day 60 was put down to recipient T cells and intrathymic progenitors that had survived conditioning. The apparently early recovery of alphabetaT-cell counts about two months after transplant reportedly depended on only several hundred rapidly expanded clones that came from non-depleted graft cells. Hyperexpanded clone frequencies declined over subsequent months; after one year, T-cell counts and TCRbeta diversity were mostly attributed to newly produced T cells.

The treatment or condition tag for this specimen amounts to: allogeneic hematopoietic cell transplantation with graft depleted of TCRalphabeta T cells and CD19 B cells. The children who served as transplant recipients had been given grafts of TCRalphabeta/CD19-depleted allogeneic hematopoietic cells. The protocol used for the library was PCR. For sequencing, an Illumina HiSeq 2500 was employed. To normalize quantification of the TCRbeta repertoire, the TCR libraries were built with molecular barcoding that relied on unique molecular identifiers. The public reads were reprocessed in TCRdb via fastp at Q25 and MiXCR, keeping in-frame beta chains. Records with the same CDR3 protein are collapsed into one entry carrying the most frequent genes and DNA. The sample table contains over 150,000 distinct CDR3 sequences; only one count was recorded for approximately 6.9% of them. The ten largest make up 5.5% to 6.5% of the sample.

V ends up 6 bases short and J 5 bases short, with an unmatched junction base count of 4. From its cysteine to its phenylalanine, the CDR3 spans 13 amino acids. Left in the record is the CDR3 DNA by itself, 39 bases read in frame from the first base. The germline V gene supplies CDR1 MNHNS and CDR2 SASEGT. The starting material was PBMCs, obtained before TCRalphabeta/CD19-depleted stem cell transplant. This sequence uses TRBV6-1 and TRBJ2-3, and TRBD1 aligns with 8 junction nucleotides. This TCR came from a boy between 2 and 15 years old with acute lymphoblastic leukemia, due to receive a stem cell transplant. The bases are TGTGCCAGCAGGACACAGGGGGTAGATACGCAGTATTTT. Its protein product is CASRTQGVDTQYF.